Described below is a single TCR beta chain sequence and its context. What it binds is unknown. Vbeta (60) and Jbeta (13) primers were used in the PCR. Sequencing was performed with immunoSEQ multiplex PCR; in TCRdb, only in-frame clones are kept and a portion is missing. This sample carries approximately 100,000 clones, around 80% of them seen once, and the ten largest clones take 5% to 6%. This sample stems from a study of cytomegalovirus exposure and HLA in healthy donors. General study findings and limits: A later examination showed that TCR association rates differed by HLA locus, with DRB1 most and HLA-C fewest.

The CDR3 runs 15 residues. Germline V gene lookup returns CDR1 LNHDA and CDR2 SQIVND (reference sequence). Unmatched junction bases numbered 11, after V lost 5 bases and J lost 6 bases. The chain carries TRBV19 and TRBJ2-7; 9 nucleotides align to TRBD1. The sequence was collected from a woman aged 18-35 years in good health and CMV-seropositive. The specimen was PBMCs. The CDR3 DNA reads as TGTGCCAGTAGTTTCCCGGGACAGGGTCTCTTCGAGCAGTACTTC. Its protein product is CASSFPGQGLFEQYF. Full variable domain (rest looked up from reference TRBV19 and TRBJ2-7): DGGITQSPKYLFRKEGQNVTLSCEQNLNHDAMYWYRQDPGQGLRLIYYSQIVNDFQKGDIAEGYSVSREKKESFPLTVTSAQKNPTAFYLCASSFPGQGLFEQYFGPGTRLTVT.